One sample yielded the 17 T cell receptor beta chains listed below, sequenced in a study of beta chain features in type 1 diabetes. These TCRs' antigens remain unknown. Every isolated RNA sample was fully reverse transcribed, so sequencing captured expressed TCRB transcripts. Sequenced by immunoSEQ multiplex PCR; TCRdb stores in-frame clones only, minus some. The sample holds around 250,000 clones, about 15% seen once. Study-level results: People with Type 1 diabetes carried modestly yet significantly shorter TCRB CDR3s in all four CD4+ subsets.

The sequenced sample consisted of naive CD4+ T cells from blood. The receptors shown here come from a man aged 25 to 40 with type 1 diabetes.

The chain couples TRBV19 to TRBJ2-5; no reliable D call. Trimming stripped 5 bases from V and 4 bases from J, with 14 bases between. The CDR3 runs 14 residues. CDR1 is LNHDA, CDR2 SQIVND, per germline (reference sequence). This CDR3 reads CASSPPGTLETQYF. The CDR3 nucleotides read TGTGCCAGTAGTCCGCCCGGTACCCTAGAGACCCAGTACTTC.

This clone turned up a few times. This sequence joins TRBV2 and TRBJ2-5, with D perhaps matching TRBD1 (6 bases). V was trimmed by 1 base and J by 5 bases, leaving 11 bases between them. The CDR3 runs to 14 residues. Germline assignment: CDR1 SNHLY and CDR2 FYNNEI. CDR3 residues: CASSEGQEGETQYF. In DNA form, the CDR3 reads TGTGCCAGCAGTGAAGGACAGGAAGGGGAGACCCAGTACTTC.

This clone has only a few counts. The chain links TRBV5-4 to TRBJ1-2, with D perhaps matching TRBD1 (6 bases). The CDR3 length is 14 residues. Germline-derived CDR1 and CDR2 are SGHNT and YYREEE (reference sequence). Trimming cost V 3 bases and J 0 bases, with 9 bases left between them. The CDR3 region has the DNA TGTGCCAGCAGCTACAGGGAAGCTAACTATGGCTACACCTTC. Protein sequence: CASSYREANYGYTF.

This clone occurred a few times. The chain combines TRBV25-1 with TRBJ2-2; D is uncertain. Germline V gene lookup returns CDR1 MGHDK and CDR2 SYGVNS. This CDR3 region has 14 residues. Trimming took off 3 bases at V and 1 base at J, with 6 bases between the two ends. For the CDR3, the DNA is TGTGCCAGCAGTGAGGGCCGGAACACCGGGGAGCTGTTTTTT. Its protein product is CASSEGRNTGELFF.

V gene TRBV2 combines with J gene TRBJ1-5, with D perhaps TRBD1 (5 bases). Deletions cut 6 bases from V and 9 bases from J, with 9 bases between. Germline CDR1 reads SNHLY; CDR2 reads FYNNEI. This CDR3 is 11 amino acids long. The CDR3 nucleotides are TGTGCCAGCAGGACTCAGGGGCCCCAGCATTTT. Translated, it gives CASRTQGPQHF.

This clone was seen only a few times. V usage is TRBV6-1 and J usage is TRBJ2-7, with a possible D match to TRBD2 (7 bases). Looked up from germline, CDR1 is MNHNS and CDR2 is SASEGT. The CDR3 loop spans 16 amino acids. Deletions cut 3 bases from V and 5 bases from J, with 20 bases between. DNA for the CDR3: TGTGCCAGCAGTGAGGATACAGGGAGGGTGGGCGACGAGCAGTACTTC. Translating it yields CASSEDTGRVGDEQYF.

V and J are TRBV6-1 and TRBJ2-3; D gene unclear. The CDR3 sequence is 13 residues long. Trimming left V 6 bases short and J 4 bases short, with 11 bases between. Germline CDR1 MNHNS, CDR2 SASEGT. CDR3 coding DNA: TGTGCCAGCAGGCAGGTGAAGGCAGATACGCAGTATTTT. This sequence encodes CASRQVKADTQYF.

This clone was seen more than once but under ten times. The rearrangement uses TRBV19 and TRBJ1-2; a weak D match, TRBD1 (6 bases). V lost 7 bases to trimming and J lost 2 bases, with 14 bases between them. Germline loops: CDR1 LNHDA, CDR2 SQIVND (reference sequence). This CDR3 is 14 amino acids long. As DNA, the CDR3 is TGTGCCAGTACCGTGGGGCAGGGGAACTATGGCTACACCTTC. It translates to CASTVGQGNYGYTF.

The J gene is TRBJ2-6, the V gene TRBV27; D uncertain. Germline V CDR1 and CDR2: MNHEY, SMNVEV (reference sequence). This CDR3 contains 15 residues. V was pared by 4 bases and J by 3 bases, with 10 bases between. The CDR3 DNA follows: TGTGCCAGCAGTTCAGCAGGTAGTGGGGCCAACGTCCTGACTTTC. Protein product: CASSSAGSGANVLTF.

This clone was seen more than once but under ten times. V usage is TRBV7-9 and J usage is TRBJ2-5, with 8 bases matching TRBD1. V lost 7 bases, J lost 1 base, and 11 bases stayed unmatched. CDR1 and CDR2 (germline): SEHNR, FQNEAQ (reference sequence). The CDR3 has 16 residues. CDR3 bases: TGTGCCAGCAACCCCGGGTACAGGGGGACCCAAGAGACCCAGTACTTC. Translated: CASNPGYRGTQETQYF.

This sequence joins TRBV7-8 and TRBJ2-1; 7 bases align to TRBD2. V dropped 2 bases and J dropped 4; count of bases not matched to a gene: 11. The CDR3 contains 17 residues. CDR1 and CDR2 (germline): SGHVS, FQNEAQ. The CDR3 nucleotides read TGTGCCAGCAGCTTATTTTCCAGGGCTAGCGGATACAATGAGCAGTTCTTC. It is translated as CASSLFSRASGYNEQFF. Variable domain in full (rest from reference TRBV7-8 and TRBJ2-1): GAGVSQSPRYKVAKRGQDVALRCDPISGHVSLFWYQQALGQGPEFLTYFQNEAQLDKSGLPSDRFFAERPEGSVSTLKIQRTQQEDSAVYLCASSLFSRASGYNEQFFGPGTRLTVL.

This clone was observed a handful of times. This rearrangement joins TRBV10-3 to TRBJ2-2, with a possible D match to TRBD1 (5 bases). Germline CDR1 ENHRY, CDR2 SYGVKD. The CDR3 is 16 amino acids. The V end lost 4 bases, the J end lost 5 bases, and 17 bases lay between the germline ends. CDR3 sequence: CAISAIGARGTGELFF. The CDR3 DNA is TGTGCCATCAGTGCAATTGGAGCTAGGGGTACCGGGGAGCTGTTTTTT.

The chain links TRBV5-6 to TRBJ2-1, with 10 bases identical to TRBD1. Trimming cost V 4 bases and J 10 bases; bases outside gene matches: 5. The CDR3 spans 13 residues. CDR1 and CDR2 from the germline V gene are SGHDT and YYEEEE. The CDR3 DNA follows: TGTGCCAGCAGCCGAGACAGGGGGCTAGAGCAGTTCTTC. Protein product: CASSRDRGLEQFF.

The chain links TRBV6-4 to TRBJ2-1; 9 bases match TRBD2. The germline gives CDR1 MRHNA, CDR2 SNTAGT. With 3 bases clipped from V and 9 bases from J, the junction kept 6 bases outside the gene matches. CDR3 length: 14 amino acids. The CDR3 region has the DNA TGTGCCAGCAGTGAGTCGGGACTAGCCCCTGAGCAGTTCTTC. Encoded protein: CASSESGLAPEQFF.

The rearrangement joins TRBV29-1 to TRBJ1-1; the D gene is possibly TRBD1 (6 bases). The length of the CDR3 is 13 residues. Germline V gene lookup returns CDR1 SQVTM and CDR2 ANQGSEA. Trimming removed 6 bases at V and 0 bases at J, with 11 bases between. In DNA form, the CDR3 reads TGCAGCGTAAAGTCAGGGGTGAACACTGAAGCTTTCTTT. Translation: CSVKSGVNTEAFF.

The chain combines TRBV7-9 with TRBJ2-7, with 8 bases aligning to TRBD2. J gave up 5 bases and V 1 base, and 10 bases lay outside the gene matches. Germline V gene data show CDR1 as SEHNR and CDR2 as FQNEAQ (reference sequence). The CDR3 contains 16 residues. The CDR3 bases are TGTGCCAGCAGCTTAGTCCCACCCCGGGAGGGTAACGAGCAGTACTTC. Translation: CASSLVPPREGNEQYF.

This clone has just a few counts. This chain uses TRBV27 with TRBJ1-6; a weak D match, TRBD1 (6 bases). CDR3 length: 17 residues. V was trimmed by 3 bases and J by 4 bases, leaving 16 bases between them. Germline values: CDR1 MNHEY, CDR2 SMNVEV (reference sequence). The CDR3 DNA reads as TGTGCCAGCAGTTTGAAGGGGGTCCCCTATTATAATTCACCCCTCCACTTT. This codes for CASSLKGVPYYNSPLHF.